This T cell receptor (beta chain) emerged from a study of response to subunit inactivated influenza vaccine. General study points: Authors suggested few new T cells are recruited by each seasonal influenza vaccination.

In germline, CDR1 is MDHEN, CDR2 SYDVKM. Trimming removed 3 bases at V and 1 base at J, with 13 bases between. This CDR3 is 15 amino acids long. TCRdb re-called the RT-PCR reads with MiXCR, one entry per CDR3 protein. Of about 530,000 distinct CDR3 sequences listed, 13% are singletons. Points on this clonotype: What it binds is unknown.

This sequence was found in a man aged 45-65 years who received an inactivated influenza vaccine. The chain joins TRBV28 to TRBJ2-7; tentatively, D is TRBD2 (5 bases). This specimen was PBMCs from blood, taken roughly 45 days after vaccination. CDR3 DNA: TGTGCCAGCAGTTTTCCACTAGGGATGTCCTACGAGCAGTACTTC. Protein sequence: CASSFPLGMSYEQYF.